A single sample gave rise to the 5 T cell receptor beta chains below, sequenced in a study of control samples from healthy donors and cancer patients. Assay used: immunoSEQ multiplex PCR; TCRdb lists only in-frame clones, some missing. The sample shows 90,000 to 120,000 clones, just under 85% of them seen only once. The specimen sequenced was blood. These receptors were taken from a man younger than 30 in good health.

The gene calls are TRBV7-6 and TRBJ2-5; 7 positions agree with TRBD1. CDR1 and CDR2 from the germline V gene are SGHVS and FNYEAQ. There are 14 residues in the CDR3. V was clipped by 5 bases and J by 3 bases; unmatched bases: 6. CDR3 bases: TGTGCCAGCAGCCCCGGGACAGCGAAAGAGACCCAGTACTTC. Translated, it gives CASSPGTAKETQYF. The full variable domain, completed using reference TRBV7-6 and TRBJ2-5, is GAGVSQSPRYKVTKRGQDVALRCDPISGHVSLYWYRQALGQGPEFLTYFNYEAQQDKSGLPNDRFSAERPEGSISTLTIQRTEQRDSAMYRCASSPGTAKETQYFGPGTRLLVL.

The genes are TRBV2 and TRBJ2-7, with D uncertain. The length of the CDR3 is 14 residues. Germline lookup yields CDR1 SNHLY and CDR2 FYNNEI. V lost 2 bases to trimming and J lost 2 bases, with 10 bases between them. CDR3 coding DNA: TGTGCCAGCAGTGAACTTGGGCAGCCCTACGAGCAGTACGTC. Amino acids: CASSELGQPYEQYV.

The V and J genes are TRBV7-2 and TRBJ1-2; D not certain. Germline CDR1 and CDR2: SGHTA and FQGNSA. V was shortened by 4 bases and J by 4 bases, with 16 bases between the two germline ends. The CDR3 extends over 15 amino acids. The CDR3, as DNA: TGTGCCAGCAGCTCGTCCGGAGCAGCGGGCTATGGCTACACCTTC. Translating gives CASSSSGAAGYGYTF.

This chain links TRBV28 with TRBJ1-2; 7 bases align to TRBD1. Trimming removed 6 bases from V and 3 bases from J; junction bases left unmatched: 4. The CDR3 is 13 residues long. Germline CDR1 reads MDHEN; CDR2 reads SYDVKM. This CDR3 reads CASRLGGDYGYTF. CDR3 DNA sequence: TGTGCCAGCAGGTTAGGGGGCGACTATGGCTACACCTTC.

The rearrangement uses TRBV4-1 and TRBJ1-2, with 12 bases lining up with TRBD1. The CDR3 sequence is 13 residues long. V gave up 7 bases and J gave up 8 bases; unmatched junction bases: 5. Looked up from germline, CDR1 is MGHRA and CDR2 is YSYEKL. The CDR3: CASKGQGAGGYTF. The CDR3 region has the DNA TGCGCCAGCAAGGGACAGGGGGCGGGCGGCTACACCTTC.